These T cell receptor beta chains were read from a single sample in a study of blood T cell repertoires in COVID-19. Measured with immunoSEQ multiplex PCR; TCRdb has only the in-frame clones, and not every one. The sample lists under 250,000 clones, approximately 85% occurring once. Sequences were obtained from PBMCs or T cells enriched from blood (not recorded which). The receptors derive from a woman between 45 and 60 years old with acute COVID-19. The CDR3 runs from the conserved cysteine through the conserved F or W. The D gene is left open where the match is weak. Clone sizes are given selectively: once, few, many, or a class where the clone is expanded.

j_call: TRBJ2-3; d_call: NA; clone_size: NA; v_call: TRBV19; cdr3_nt: TGTGCCAGTAGTTCCCAACCTTACAGGGCTAGCACAGATACGCAGTATTTT; cdr3_aa: CASSSQPYRASTDTQYF
j_call: TRBJ2-3; d_call: NA; clone_size: NA; v_call: TRBV7-2; cdr3_nt: TGTGCCAGCAGCTTAATGCCAGGGCCAGATACGCAGTATTTT; cdr3_aa: CASSLMPGPDTQYF
j_call: TRBJ1-2; d_call: NA; clone_size: once; v_call: TRBV7-2; cdr3_nt: TGTGCCAGCAGCACCCATACAGGGAACTATGGCTACACCTTC; cdr3_aa: CASSTHTGNYGYTF
j_call: TRBJ1-6; d_call: TRBD1; clone_size: NA; v_call: TRBV2; cdr3_nt: TGTGCCAGCAGTCCAACGGACAGGGGGCCATCACCCCTCCACTTT; cdr3_aa: CASSPTDRGPSPLHF
j_call: TRBJ1-2; d_call: NA; clone_size: NA; v_call: TRBV29-1; cdr3_nt: TGCAGCGTAGGGGAGGGGGGTTATGGCTACACCTTC; cdr3_aa: CSVGEGGYGYTF
j_call: TRBJ2-2; d_call: TRBD2; clone_size: NA; v_call: TRBV18; cdr3_nt: TGTGCCAGCTCGGAGACTAGACCGGGACTATCCACCCCGACCGGGGAGCTGTTTTTT; cdr3_aa: CASSETRPGLSTPTGELFF
j_call: TRBJ1-3; d_call: NA; clone_size: NA; v_call: TRBV11-2; cdr3_nt: TGTGCCAGCAGGTCCGGAGGGTTCTTCTCTGGAAACACCATATATTTT; cdr3_aa: CASRSGGFFSGNTIYF
j_call: TRBJ1-4; d_call: NA; clone_size: NA; v_call: TRBV12-5; cdr3_nt: TGTGCTAGTGGTTCATGGACTGCAACTAATGAAAAACTGTTTTTT; cdr3_aa: CASGSWTATNEKLFF
j_call: TRBJ2-1; d_call: TRBD2; clone_size: NA; v_call: TRBV4-3; cdr3_nt: TGCGCCAGCAGCCCAGGACTAGCGGGGGCCTCCTACAATGAGCAGTTCTTC; cdr3_aa: CASSPGLAGASYNEQFF
j_call: TRBJ1-1; d_call: NA; clone_size: NA; v_call: TRBV14; cdr3_nt: TGTGCCAGCAGCCAAGGGGGCTTAAGCACTGAAGCTTTCTTT; cdr3_aa: CASSQGGLSTEAFF
j_call: TRBJ1-4; d_call: NA; clone_size: NA; v_call: TRBV18; cdr3_nt: TGTGCCAGCTCACCTGGACAGCTTTCAACTAATGAAAAACTGTTTTTT; cdr3_aa: CASSPGQLSTNEKLFF
j_call: TRBJ1-1; d_call: NA; clone_size: NA; v_call: TRBV10-1; cdr3_nt: TGCGCCAGCACCCCGCACAGGGAGATCAACACTGAAGCTTTCTTT; cdr3_aa: CASTPHREINTEAFF
j_call: TRBJ1-5; d_call: TRBD1; clone_size: once; v_call: TRBV4-2; cdr3_nt: TGTGCCAGCAGCCAAGATTGGGACAGGGGACGGCATAGTCAGCCCCAGCATTTT; cdr3_aa: CASSQDWDRGRHSQPQHF
j_call: TRBJ1-4; d_call: TRBD1; clone_size: NA; v_call: TRBV19; cdr3_nt: TGTGCCAGTAGTATTAGGAGGGGGCAGCATGAAAAACTGTTTTTT; cdr3_aa: CASSIRRGQHEKLFF
j_call: TRBJ1-3; d_call: TRBD1; clone_size: NA; v_call: TRBV5-4; cdr3_nt: TGTGCCAGCAGCTTTTCCGGGACAGGGCGAAACACCATATATTTT; cdr3_aa: CASSFSGTGRNTIYF
j_call: TRBJ1-2; d_call: NA; clone_size: NA; v_call: TRBV6-5; cdr3_nt: TGTGCCAGCGGCAGGGTCTATGGCTACACCTTC; cdr3_aa: CASGRVYGYTF
j_call: TRBJ1-5; d_call: TRBD1; clone_size: NA; v_call: TRBV19; cdr3_nt: TGTGCCAGTAACAGGGGGGCGCGGTCCGTTCAGCCCCAGCATTTT; cdr3_aa: CASNRGARSVQPQHF
j_call: TRBJ1-5; d_call: TRBD1; clone_size: NA; v_call: TRBV19; cdr3_nt: TGTGCCAGTAGTAAGAGTGGGACAGGGGGCTTCAATCAGCCCCAGCATTTT; cdr3_aa: CASSKSGTGGFNQPQHF
j_call: TRBJ1-2; d_call: NA; clone_size: NA; v_call: TRBV25-1; cdr3_nt: TGTGCCAGCAGTGAATGGGGGGACTATGGCTACACCTTC; cdr3_aa: CASSEWGDYGYTF
j_call: TRBJ2-7; d_call: NA; clone_size: NA; v_call: TRBV3-1/TRBV3-2; cdr3_nt: TGTGCCAGCAGCCAGCAGGGGTCCTACGAGCAGTACTTC; cdr3_aa: CASSQQGSYEQYF
j_call: TRBJ1-2; d_call: NA; clone_size: NA; v_call: TRBV12-3/TRBV12-4; cdr3_nt: TGTGCCAGCAGCTGGTCTAGGGGCTACACCTTC; cdr3_aa: CASSWSRGYTF
j_call: TRBJ2-1; d_call: TRBD2; clone_size: NA; v_call: TRBV28; cdr3_nt: TGTGCCAGCAGTTCATTAGCGGGGAAAGCCTACAATGAGCAGTTCTTC; cdr3_aa: CASSSLAGKAYNEQFF
j_call: TRBJ1-2; d_call: NA; clone_size: NA; v_call: TRBV29-1; cdr3_nt: TGCAGCGTTGTGTTGGGGCTGAGTGGCTACACCTTC; cdr3_aa: CSVVLGLSGYTF
j_call: TRBJ1-1; d_call: TRBD1; clone_size: NA; v_call: TRBV16; cdr3_nt: TGTGCCAGCAGCCCCTTCCTGGACAGGGCGACTGAAGCTTTCTTT; cdr3_aa: CASSPFLDRATEAFF
j_call: TRBJ2-2; d_call: NA; clone_size: once; v_call: TRBV2; cdr3_nt: TGTGCCAGCACTCAGACAGGACGCACCGGGGAGCTGTTTTTT; cdr3_aa: CASTQTGRTGELFF
j_call: TRBJ2-3; d_call: TRBD2; clone_size: NA; v_call: TRBV7-2; cdr3_nt: TGTGCCAGCAGCCCAAGCGGGGGCCAGGGAGATACGCAGTATTTT; cdr3_aa: CASSPSGGQGDTQYF
j_call: TRBJ2-5; d_call: TRBD2; clone_size: NA; v_call: TRBV4-1; cdr3_nt: TGCGCCAGCAGCCAAGATAATAGCGGGGGGGCCTTGGAGACCCAGTACTTC; cdr3_aa: CASSQDNSGGALETQYF
j_call: TRBJ1-2; d_call: NA; clone_size: NA; v_call: TRBV21-1; cdr3_nt: TGTGCCAGCAGCAACTTTACCGGGATCCGATATGGCTACACCTTC; cdr3_aa: CASSNFTGIRYGYTF
j_call: TRBJ1-3; d_call: TRBD1; clone_size: NA; v_call: TRBV6-5; cdr3_nt: TGTGCCAGCAGTTTAGCCGGGACAGGGTCGGACACCATATATTTT; cdr3_aa: CASSLAGTGSDTIYF
j_call: TRBJ2-3; d_call: TRBD2; clone_size: NA; v_call: TRBV5-4; cdr3_nt: TGTGCCAGCACTGGACTAGCGGGAACAGATACGCAGTATTTT; cdr3_aa: CASTGLAGTDTQYF
j_call: TRBJ1-1; d_call: NA; clone_size: NA; v_call: TRBV29-1; cdr3_nt: TGCAGCGCCCACAGGGTCAACACTGAAGCTTTCTTT; cdr3_aa: CSAHRVNTEAFF
j_call: TRBJ1-2; d_call: NA; clone_size: NA; v_call: TRBV12-3/TRBV12-4; cdr3_nt: TGTGCCAGCAGTGGGGACAAGAACTATGGCTACACCTTC; cdr3_aa: CASSGDKNYGYTF
j_call: TRBJ1-5; d_call: NA; clone_size: once; v_call: TRBV10-2; cdr3_nt: TGCGCCAGCAGTACCCGACAGGATTCCAATCAGCCCCAGCATTTT; cdr3_aa: CASSTRQDSNQPQHF
j_call: TRBJ1-5; d_call: TRBD1; clone_size: NA; v_call: TRBV7-9; cdr3_nt: TGTGCCAGCAGCTTAGGGACAGGGAATCAGCCCCAGCATTTT; cdr3_aa: CASSLGTGNQPQHF
j_call: TRBJ1-5; d_call: NA; clone_size: few; v_call: TRBV4-3; cdr3_nt: TGCGCCAGCAGCCAAGATCGGCAGGTCAATCAGCCCCAGCATTTT; cdr3_aa: CASSQDRQVNQPQHF
j_call: TRBJ2-2; d_call: TRBD1; clone_size: NA; v_call: TRBV6-5; cdr3_nt: TGTGCCAGCCGGACAGGGGGATACACCGGGGAGCTGTTTTTT; cdr3_aa: CASRTGGYTGELFF
j_call: TRBJ2-1; d_call: NA; clone_size: NA; v_call: TRBV6-5; cdr3_nt: TGTGCCAGCACGGAGGGGGCCATGATGCAGTTCTTC; cdr3_aa: CASTEGAMMQFF
j_call: TRBJ2-2; d_call: TRBD1; clone_size: NA; v_call: TRBV11-1; cdr3_nt: TGTGCCAGCAGCTTAGCGCGACAGGGGGGCACCGGGGAGCTGTTTTTT; cdr3_aa: CASSLARQGGTGELFF
j_call: TRBJ1-4; d_call: TRBD1; clone_size: NA; v_call: TRBV5-1; cdr3_nt: TGCGCCAGCAGCTTAGGGACAGCGAATGAAAAACTGTTTTTT; cdr3_aa: CASSLGTANEKLFF
j_call: TRBJ2-3; d_call: TRBD2; clone_size: NA; v_call: TRBV7-2; cdr3_nt: TGTGCCAGCAGCCGGACTAGCGGGGTGGGGGATACGCAGTATTTT; cdr3_aa: CASSRTSGVGDTQYF
j_call: TRBJ2-7; d_call: TRBD1; clone_size: NA; v_call: TRBV19; cdr3_nt: TGTGCCAGTAGTACGACAGGGGGCGCAGGGAACGAGCAGTACTTC; cdr3_aa: CASSTTGGAGNEQYF
j_call: TRBJ1-1; d_call: NA; clone_size: NA; v_call: TRBV6-6; cdr3_nt: TGTGCCATCCACCAGGGGACCCAATGGGGTGAAGCTTTCTTT; cdr3_aa: CAIHQGTQWGEAFF
j_call: TRBJ2-3; d_call: NA; clone_size: NA; v_call: TRBV6-5; cdr3_nt: TGTGCCAGCAGTTACTCGGGGGCGCCAGATACGCAGTATTTT; cdr3_aa: CASSYSGAPDTQYF